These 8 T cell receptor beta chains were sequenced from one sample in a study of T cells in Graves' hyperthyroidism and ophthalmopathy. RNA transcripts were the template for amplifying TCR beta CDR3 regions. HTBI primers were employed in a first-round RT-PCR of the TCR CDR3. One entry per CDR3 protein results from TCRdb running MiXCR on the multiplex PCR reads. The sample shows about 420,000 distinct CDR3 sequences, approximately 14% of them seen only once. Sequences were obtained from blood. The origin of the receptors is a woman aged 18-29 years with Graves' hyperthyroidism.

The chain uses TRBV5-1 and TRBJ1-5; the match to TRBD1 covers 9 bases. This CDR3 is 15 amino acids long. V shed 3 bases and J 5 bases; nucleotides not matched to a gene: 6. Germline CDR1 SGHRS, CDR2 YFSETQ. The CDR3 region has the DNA TGCGCCAGCAGCTCAGGACAGGGGTACCATCAGCCCCAGCATTTT. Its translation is CASSSGQGYHQPQHF.

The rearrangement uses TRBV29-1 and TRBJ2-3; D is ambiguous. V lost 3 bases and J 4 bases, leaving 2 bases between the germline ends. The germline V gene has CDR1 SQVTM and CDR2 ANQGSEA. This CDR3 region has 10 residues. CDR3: CSVDSDTQYF. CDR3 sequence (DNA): TGCAGCGTTGATTCAGATACGCAGTATTTT.

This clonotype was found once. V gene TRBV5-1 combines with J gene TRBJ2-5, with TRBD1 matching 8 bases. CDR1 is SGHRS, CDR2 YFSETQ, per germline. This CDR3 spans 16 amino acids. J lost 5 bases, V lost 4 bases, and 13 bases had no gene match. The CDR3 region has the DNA TGCGCCAGCAGCCCGGACAGGGTAACGCTCTCGGAGACCCAGTACTTC. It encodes CASSPDRVTLSETQYF. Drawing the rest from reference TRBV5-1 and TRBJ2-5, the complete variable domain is KAGVTQTPRYLIKTRGQQVTLSCSPISGHRSVSWYQQTPGQGLQFLFEYFSETQRNKGNFPGRFSGRQFSNSRSEMNVSTLELGDSALYLCASSPDRVTLSETQYFGPGTRLLVL.

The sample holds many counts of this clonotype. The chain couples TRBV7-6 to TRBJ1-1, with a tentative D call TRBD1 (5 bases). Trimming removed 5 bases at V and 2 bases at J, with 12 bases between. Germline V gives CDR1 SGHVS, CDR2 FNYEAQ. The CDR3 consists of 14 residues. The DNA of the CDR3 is TGTGCCAGCAGCCTGCAGGGTTTCAACACTGAAGCTTTCTTT. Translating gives CASSLQGFNTEAFF. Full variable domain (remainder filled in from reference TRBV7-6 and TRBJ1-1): GAGVSQSPRYKVTKRGQDVALRCDPISGHVSLYWYRQALGQGPEFLTYFNYEAQQDKSGLPNDRFSAERPEGSISTLTIQRTEQRDSAMYRCASSLQGFNTEAFFGQGTRLTVV.

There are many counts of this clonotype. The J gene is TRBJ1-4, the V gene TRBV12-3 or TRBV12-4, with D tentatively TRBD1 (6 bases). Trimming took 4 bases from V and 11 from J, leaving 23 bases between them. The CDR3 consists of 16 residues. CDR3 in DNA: TGTGCCAGCAGTTCTACCTCCGGGGGGGCGGGAGGTAAACTGTTTTTT. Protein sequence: CASSSTSGGAGGKLFF.

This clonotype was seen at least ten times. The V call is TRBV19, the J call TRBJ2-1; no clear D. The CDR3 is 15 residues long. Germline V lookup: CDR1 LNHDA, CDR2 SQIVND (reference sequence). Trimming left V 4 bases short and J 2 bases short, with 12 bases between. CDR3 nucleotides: TGTGCCAGTAGTAGGACGGTGGACCCCTACAATGAGCAGTTCTTC. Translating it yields CASSRTVDPYNEQFF.

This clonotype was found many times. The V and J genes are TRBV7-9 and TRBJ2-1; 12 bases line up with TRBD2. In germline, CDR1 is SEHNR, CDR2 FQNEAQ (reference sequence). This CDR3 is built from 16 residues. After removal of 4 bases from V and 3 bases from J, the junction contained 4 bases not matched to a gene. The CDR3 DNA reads TGTGCCAGCAGCTCTACTAGCGGGAGGCGCTACAATGAGCAGTTCTTC. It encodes CASSSTSGRRYNEQFF.

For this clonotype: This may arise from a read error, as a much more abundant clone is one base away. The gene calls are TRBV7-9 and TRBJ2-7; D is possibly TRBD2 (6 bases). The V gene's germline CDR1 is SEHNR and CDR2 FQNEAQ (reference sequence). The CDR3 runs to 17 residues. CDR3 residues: CASSSRGAGSGRYEQNF. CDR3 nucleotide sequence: TGTGCCAGCAGCTCACGTGGGGCAGGGAGCGGGCGGTACGAGCAGAACTTC. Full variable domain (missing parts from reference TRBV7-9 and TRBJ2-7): DTGVSQNPRHKITKRGQNVTFRCDPISEHNRLYWYRQTLGQGPEFLTYFQNEAQLEKSRLLSDRFSAERPKGSFSTLEIQRTEQGDSAMYLCASSSRGAGSGRYEQNFGPGTRLTVT.